This paragraph covers one TCR beta chain sequence. Its cognate antigen is unknown. The data derive from a study of cytomegalovirus exposure and HLA in healthy donors. Study summary: When 350 to 500 donors were genotyped, more than 70% of them were found to fall in the Caucasian-associated ancestry cluster.

Trimming at V came to 3 bases and at J to 10 bases, leaving 14 bases not matched to a gene. CDR3 length equals 17 residues. CDR1 is SGHVS and CDR2 is FQNEAQ in the germline V gene. Study-wide findings and caveats: Indistinguishable V segments such as TRBV6-2 and TRBV6-3 were excluded. Reported results showed that the classifier diagnosed cytomegalovirus status with high specificity and sensitivity. As a later analysis revealed, the rate of TCR association differed by HLA locus, with DRB1 most and HLA-C fewest.

Use of 60 Vbeta and 13 Jbeta primers characterized the PCR. Profiled with immunoSEQ multiplex PCR; TCRdb holds only in-frame clones, not every one. The profile shows 150,000 or so clones, roughly four fifths of them singletons. This chain connects TRBV7-8 to TRBJ2-1, with 11 bases fitting TRBD2. This clonotype was sampled from a man aged 35 to 55 in good health and CMV-seronegative. Sequenced input: PBMCs. The CDR3 bases are TGTGCCAGCAGCTTGGGGCAGACTAGCGGGACCCTAGGGGAGCAGTTCTTC. Its protein product is CASSLGQTSGTLGEQFF.